Listed here are 25 T cell receptor beta chains from one sample, sequenced in a study of T cells in Graves' hyperthyroidism and ophthalmopathy. Amplified TCR beta CDR3 regions derived from RNA transcripts. HTBI primers were the set used in a first-round RT-PCR of the TCR CDR3. TCRdb re-derived calls from the multiplex PCR reads in MiXCR, one entry per CDR3 protein. The sample holds under 500,000 distinct CDR3 sequences, more than 13% seen once. The specimen was blood. The source of these receptors is a man aged 50-59 years with Graves' ophthalmopathy.

This clonotype was recorded at least ten times. The chain is built from TRBV4-1 and TRBJ2-1, with 9 bases matching TRBD1. V shed 1 base and J 7 bases; nucleotides not matched to a gene: 5. Per germline, CDR1 MGHRA and CDR2 YSYEKL. The CDR3 is made up of 15 amino acids. CDR3 loop: CASSQGQGVVNEQFF. The CDR3 DNA reads as TGCGCCAGCAGCCAAGGACAGGGGGTAGTAAATGAGCAGTTCTTC.

The sample holds many counts of this clonotype. The J gene is TRBJ2-1, the V gene TRBV11-2; D is perhaps TRBD1 or TRBD2 (7 bases each). There are 13 residues in the CDR3. V dropped 5 bases and J dropped 8 bases, with 13 bases sitting between them. Germline V gene lookup returns CDR1 SGHAT and CDR2 FQNNGV. The CDR3 DNA follows: TGTGCCAGCAGCCAGGGGGGGGCGGATGAGCAGTTCTTC. It codes for CASSQGGADEQFF.

This clonotype was counted at least ten times. The chain couples TRBV3-1 to TRBJ2-1; TRBD2 aligns across 14 bases. The germline CDR1 and CDR2 sequences are LGHDT and YNNKEL (reference sequence). This CDR3 is built from 15 residues. V was pared by 6 bases and J by 6 bases, with 4 bases of the junction left unmatched. In DNA form, the CDR3 reads TGTGCCAGCAGACCGACTAGCGGGAGGGCCAATGAGCAGTTCTTC. This translates into CASRPTSGRANEQFF.

The rearrangement joins TRBV24-1 to TRBJ2-1; the D gene is possibly TRBD1 (5 bases). The CDR3 has 17 amino acids. V lost 4 bases and J 0 bases, leaving 15 bases between the germline ends. Germline lookup yields CDR1 KGHDR and CDR2 SFDVKD. The CDR3 DNA reads TGTGCCACCAGTGACCCCACGGCCAGGGCCTCCTACAATGAGCAGTTCTTC. This translates into CATSDPTARASYNEQFF.

About this clonotype: A much more abundant neighbour one base away suggests this may be a read error. The chain is built from TRBV28 and TRBJ2-2; D is possibly TRBD1 (6 bases). CDR1 and CDR2 (germline): MDHEN, SYDVKM. The CDR3 length is 17 residues. The CDR3 DNA reads as TGTGTCAGCAGTTTGGGCGGTGGTGGGGGCAGCACCGGGGAGCTGTTTTTT. Amino acids: CVSSLGGGGGSTGELFF.

This sequence joins TRBV29-1 and TRBJ2-1, with 12 bases aligning to TRBD2. This CDR3 comprises 16 residues. CDR1 and CDR2 from the germline V gene are SQVTM and ANQGSEA. V was clipped by 7 bases and J by 12 bases; unmatched bases: 19. The CDR3 loop reads CSGAGTSGWERSAQFF. CDR3 nucleotides: TGCAGCGGAGCCGGGACTAGCGGGTGGGAGAGATCGGCGCAGTTCTTC.

This clonotype has a handful of counts. This rearrangement joins TRBV12-3 or TRBV12-4 to TRBJ2-7; D gene unclear. Between the trimmed V and J ends, which lost 2 bases and 7 bases, there was a span of 15 bases. The CDR3 loop spans 14 amino acids. The CDR3: CASSLNLGSGEQYF. CDR3 in DNA: TGTGCCAGCAGTTTAAATTTGGGGTCAGGTGAGCAGTACTTC.

This clonotype was seen repeatedly, ten times or more. J is TRBJ1-1 and V is TRBV5-1; D is unresolved. From germline, CDR1 is SGHRS and CDR2 YFSETQ. The V end was cut by 1 base, the J end by 7 bases, with 11 bases between. The CDR3 has 13 residues. CDR3 nucleotides: TGCGCCAGCAGCTTGAATGGGGTACGTGAAGCTTTCTTT. Protein: CASSLNGVREAFF.

The V gene is TRBV2, the J gene TRBJ2-1; 9 bases agree with TRBD2. The V and J ends lost 5 bases and 13 bases, in that order; junction bases with no gene match: 3. This CDR3 is 11 amino acids long. Germline-derived CDR1 and CDR2 are SNHLY and FYNNEI. The CDR3 DNA follows: TGTGCCAGCAGTCCGGGACTAGCCCAGTTCTTC. This sequence encodes CASSPGLAQFF.

This clonotype was seen ten or more times. The rearrangement links TRBV5-1 to TRBJ2-3; weak D call: TRBD1 (7 bases). CDR3 length: 19 residues. V was pared by 2 bases and J by 0 bases, with 22 bases between. Germline CDR1 reads SGHRS; CDR2 reads YFSETQ. The CDR3 spells CASSFRGRGTAGSTDTQYF. Written as DNA, the CDR3 is TGCGCCAGCAGCTTTCGCGGCAGGGGGACTGCGGGGAGCACAGATACGCAGTATTTT. Supplemented by reference TRBV5-1 and TRBJ2-3, the full variable domain reads KAGVTQTPRYLIKTRGQQVTLSCSPISGHRSVSWYQQTPGQGLQFLFEYFSETQRNKGNFPGRFSGRQFSNSRSEMNVSTLELGDSALYLCASSFRGRGTAGSTDTQYFGPGTRLTVL.

The J gene is TRBJ2-3, the V gene TRBV20-1, with TRBD2 matching over 11 bases. CDR1 is DFQATT and CDR2 is SNEGSKA in the germline V gene (reference sequence). The CDR3 contains 15 residues. The trim removed 5 bases at V and 7 bases at J, leaving 11 bases unmatched. This chain's CDR3 is CSALNSGRVPNTQYF. As DNA, the CDR3 is TGCAGTGCTTTAAATAGCGGGAGGGTCCCTAATACGCAGTATTTT.

This clonotype was detected many times. The V gene is TRBV6-1, the J gene TRBJ1-2, with unresolved D. Trimming left V 5 bases short and J 8 bases short, with 12 bases between. Germline-derived CDR1 and CDR2 are MNHNS and SASEGT. CDR3 length: 12 residues. The CDR3 region is CASSPGSRGYTF. The DNA of the CDR3 is TGTGCCAGCAGTCCAGGTTCTAGGGGCTACACCTTC.

The V gene is TRBV14, the J gene TRBJ2-5; the D gene is possibly TRBD2 (6 bases). The CDR3 spans 15 residues. Trimming left V 4 bases short and J 5 bases short, with 17 bases between. The germline gives CDR1 SGHDN, CDR2 FVKESK. CDR3 nucleotide sequence: TGTGCCAGCAGCCTCAGAGTCAATGCGGGGGAGACCCAGTACTTC. As protein: CASSLRVNAGETQYF.

V gene TRBV5-4 combines with J gene TRBJ2-7; D gene ambiguous. The germline CDR1 and CDR2 sequences are SGHNT and YYREEE (reference sequence). CDR3 length equals 12 residues. Trimming cost V 2 bases and J 7 bases, with 10 bases left between them. In DNA, the CDR3 is TGTGCCAGCAGCTTAGGATTTTCAGAGCAGTACTTC. Translating it yields CASSLGFSEQYF.

The DNA for the CDR3 is TGTGCCAGCAGCTTCCGGGGGAATAATGAAAAACTGTTTTTT. Amino acids: CASSFRGNNEKLFF. The rearrangement joins TRBV11-2 to TRBJ1-4, with a weak D call TRBD1 (5 bases). The CDR3 has 14 residues. With 3 bases removed from V and 4 bases from J, the gap between germline ends came to 9 bases. Germline CDR1 and CDR2: SGHAT and FQNNGV.

This clonotype was found a few times. This is likely a read error, given that the CDR3 carries no conserved phenylalanine or tryptophan at its end. The V and J genes are TRBV28 and TRBJ2-7; 9 nucleotides align to TRBD2. This CDR3 contains 14 residues. Germline V gene data show CDR1 as MDHEN and CDR2 as SYDVKM. Trimming at V came to 3 bases and at J to 5 bases, leaving 5 bases not matched to a gene. CDR3 in DNA: TGTGCCAGCAGTTTTCTAGCGGGATCTGACGAGCAGTACCTC. Amino acids: CASSFLAGSDEQYL.

This rearrangement joins TRBV19 to TRBJ2-3, with 9 bases aligning to TRBD2. CDR1 and CDR2 from the germline V gene are LNHDA and SQIVND (reference sequence). The junction had 5 bases not matched to a gene; V was cut back by 6 bases and J by 1 base. This CDR3 region has 15 residues. Written as DNA, the CDR3 is TGTGCCAGTAGGTTACTAGCGGGCCGCACAGATACGCAGTATTTT. This codes for CASRLLAGRTDTQYF. Complete variable domain (other parts from reference TRBV19 and TRBJ2-3): DGGITQSPKYLFRKEGQNVTLSCEQNLNHDAMYWYRQDPGQGLRLIYYSQIVNDFQKGDIAEGYSVSREKKESFPLTVTSAQKNPTAFYLCASRLLAGRTDTQYFGPGTRLTVL.

This clonotype was observed many times. This chain connects TRBV28 to TRBJ2-5; 9 nucleotides match TRBD1. The CDR3 extends over 15 amino acids. The junction had 9 bases not matched to a gene; V was cut back by 6 bases and J by 4 bases. Germline CDR1 MDHEN, CDR2 SYDVKM. The CDR3 sequence: CASSSPTGGTETQYF. In nucleotides, the CDR3 is TGTGCCAGCAGCTCTCCCACAGGGGGCACAGAGACCCAGTACTTC.

This clonotype was recorded at least ten times. The chain is built from TRBV30 and TRBJ1-5; TRBD1 matches at 8 bases. The CDR3 spans 13 residues. The V gene end was trimmed by 7 bases and the J gene end by 2 bases; junction bases not matched to a gene: 4. CDR1 and CDR2 (germline): GTSNPN, SVGIG (reference sequence). The chain's CDR3 is CALSTGGNQPQHF. CDR3 sequence (DNA): TGTGCCTTATCGACAGGGGGCAATCAGCCCCAGCATTTT.

Many counts were recorded for this clonotype. This chain connects TRBV11-2 to TRBJ2-1; D perhaps matches TRBD2 (6 bases). CDR1 is SGHAT and CDR2 is FQNNGV in the germline V gene. The V end was cut by 1 base, the J end by 10 bases, with 11 bases between. The CDR3 is 13 residues long. The CDR3 here is CASSLADYTEQFF. The CDR3 nucleotides read TGTGCCAGCAGCTTAGCGGACTATACCGAGCAGTTCTTC.

The table lists this clonotype with many counts. The chain carries TRBV5-1 and TRBJ2-3; weak D call: TRBD1 (5 bases). Germline V gene sequence: CDR1 SGHRS, CDR2 YFSETQ. This CDR3 has 15 residues. V shed 0 bases and J shed 7 bases, with 15 bases lying between them. The CDR3 DNA follows: TGCGCCAGCAGCTTGGGGACATTATCTACGAATACGCAGTATTTT. Translation: CASSLGTLSTNTQYF.

This clonotype was counted many times. The gene calls are TRBV28 and TRBJ2-3; 10 nucleotides align to TRBD2. V lost 5 bases, J lost 4 bases, and 6 bases stayed unmatched. Germline loops: CDR1 MDHEN, CDR2 SYDVKM. The CDR3 has 15 amino acids. The CDR3 nucleotides read TGTGCCAGCAGTGAAGCGGGAGGGTCCGCAGATACGCAGTATTTT. It is translated as CASSEAGGSADTQYF.

This clonotype was seen many times. For the CDR3, the DNA is TGCGCCAGCAGCTCGGGACAGGGTGGAAATGAGCAGTTCTTC. The encoded protein is CASSSGQGGNEQFF. V and J are TRBV5-1 and TRBJ2-1, with 9 nucleotides matching TRBD1. Germline-derived CDR1 and CDR2 are SGHRS and YFSETQ. V trimming: 3 bases; J trimming: 7 bases; junction bases outside the gene matches: 5. This CDR3 contains 14 residues.

V usage is TRBV10-2 and J usage is TRBJ2-3; 8 bases line up with TRBD2. Losses at the gene ends were 2 bases for V and 7 bases for J; bases not matched to a gene: 8. The CDR3 contains 15 residues. CDR1 and CDR2 (germline): WSHSY, SAAADI. CDR3 in DNA: TGCGCCAGCAGTGAGACTATTAGCGGGAAATATACGCAGTATTTT. Protein sequence: CASSETISGKYTQYF.

In its sample, this clonotype was seen many times. The chain combines TRBV9 with TRBJ2-3; TRBD2 matches 9 bases. The germline CDR1 and CDR2 sequences are SGDLS and YYNGEE. The CDR3 runs to 18 residues. The V segment lost 6 bases and the J segment 2 bases; nucleotides outside the gene matches: 16. CDR3 sequence: CASTPKSGRQMNTDTQYF. The CDR3 nucleotides are TGTGCCAGCACCCCGAAAAGCGGGAGGCAAATGAACACAGATACGCAGTATTTT. The whole variable domain, remainder taken from reference TRBV9 and TRBJ2-3, is DSGVTQTPKHLITATGQRVTLRCSPRSGDLSVYWYQQSLDQGLQFLIQYYNGEERAKGNILERFSAQQFPDLHSELNLSSLELGDSALYFCASTPKSGRQMNTDTQYFGPGTRLTVL.